The 14 T cell receptor beta chains below were found in one sample sequenced in a study of T cell responses to AZD1222 COVID-19 vaccine. Only in-frame clones appear in the TCRdb table, and some are missing; sequencing was by immunoSEQ multiplex PCR. The sample has 90,000 to 140,000 clones, roughly nine tenths seen once. The sample was peripheral blood, taken 28 days after the second AZD1222 dose. The receptors were gathered from an adult who received the AZD1222 COVID-19 vaccine.

This clone was counted once. The chain links TRBV5-8 to TRBJ2-7, with D perhaps TRBD2 (5 bases). CDR1 SGHTS and CDR2 YDEGEE come from the germline V gene. V shed 0 bases and J shed 6 bases, with 19 bases lying between them. CDR3 length equals 16 residues. The CDR3 is CASSLGERISSIEQYF. The CDR3 nucleotides read TGTGCCAGCAGCTTGGGGGAGCGTATAAGTTCGATCGAGCAGTACTTC.

The chain carries TRBV19 and TRBJ1-3, with D perhaps matching TRBD1 (6 bases). The germline V and J ends were trimmed by 3 bases and 0 bases, with 15 bases remaining between them. Per the germline V gene, CDR1 is LNHDA and CDR2 is SQIVND (reference sequence). There are 17 residues in the CDR3. This CDR3 is CASSIRGDPRSGNTIYF. DNA of the CDR3: TGTGCCAGTAGTATCAGGGGCGACCCTCGCTCTGGAAACACCATATATTTT.

This clone was detected only once. The chain carries TRBV4-1 and TRBJ1-2, with a tentative D call TRBD1 (6 bases). The germline gives CDR1 MGHRA, CDR2 YSYEKL. With 3 bases removed from V and 4 bases from J, the gap between germline ends came to 18 bases. CDR3 size: 16 residues. CDR3: CASSHRTGRSSYGYTF. The DNA for the CDR3 is TGCGCCAGCAGCCATAGAACAGGGCGAAGTAGCTATGGCTACACCTTC.

This clone has a single count. This chain links TRBV10-2 with TRBJ2-5; 10 bases match TRBD2. The germline V gene has CDR1 WSHSY and CDR2 SAAADI. The CDR3 loop spans 13 amino acids. The V and J ends lost 7 bases and 4 bases, in that order; junction bases with no gene match: 3. CDR3 coding DNA: TGCGCCAGCACCAGCGGGAGGGGAGAGACCCAGTACTTC. It yields the protein CASTSGRGETQYF.

The genes are TRBV30 and TRBJ2-6; tentatively, D is TRBD2 (6 bases). The germline V gene encodes CDR1 GTSNPN and CDR2 SVGIG (reference sequence). The CDR3 is 14 amino acids. Trimming stripped 3 bases from V and 0 bases from J, with 6 bases between. The CDR3 region is CAWSGGSGANVLTF. CDR3 DNA: TGTGCCTGGAGCGGGGGCTCTGGGGCCAACGTCCTGACTTTC. The complete variable domain, with remaining parts taken from reference TRBV30 and TRBJ2-6, reads SQTIHQWPATLVQPVGSPLSLECTVEGTSNPNLYWYRQAAGRGLQLLFYSVGIGQISSEVPQNLSASRPQDRQFILSSKKLLLSDSGFYLCAWSGGSGANVLTFGAGSRLTVL.

The chain links TRBV24-1 to TRBJ2-5; the D is unclear. Germline lookup yields CDR1 KGHDR and CDR2 SFDVKD. Trimming took 2 bases from V and 1 from J, leaving 13 bases between them. The CDR3 extends over 16 amino acids. As DNA, the CDR3 is TGTGCCACCAGTGATTCGGGCAGGAGCCTCCAAGAGACCCAGTACTTC. It codes for CATSDSGRSLQETQYF.

The gene calls are TRBV10-3 and TRBJ2-7; 9 bases are shared with TRBD2. V shed 10 bases, J shed 0 bases, and the junction held 4 bases outside the gene matches. The germline V gene encodes CDR1 ENHRY and CDR2 SYGVKD. The CDR3 spans 13 residues. For the CDR3, the DNA is TGTGCCACCTTTAGCGGGAGCTCCTACGAGCAGTACTTC. Amino acid sequence: CATFSGSSYEQYF.

The chain joins TRBV5-5 to TRBJ2-6; 7 bases agree with TRBD2. The CDR3 loop spans 18 amino acids. CDR1 and CDR2 (germline): SGHKS, YYEKEE (reference sequence). Trimming cost V 0 bases and J 0 bases; bases outside gene matches: 6. This chain's CDR3 is CASSLGPGGRSGANVLTF. In DNA form, the CDR3 reads TGTGCCAGCAGCTTGGGACCGGGGGGTCGCTCTGGGGCCAACGTCCTGACTTTC. Filled out from reference TRBV5-5 and TRBJ2-6, the complete variable domain reads DAGVTQSPTHLIKTRGQQVTLRCSPISGHKSVSWYQQVLGQGPQFIFQYYEKEERGRGNFPDRFSARQFPNYSSELNVNALLLGDSALYLCASSLGPGGRSGANVLTFGAGSRLTVL.

This rearrangement joins TRBV6-5 to TRBJ2-7, with 7 bases fitting TRBD2. V trimming: 7 bases; J trimming: 6 bases; junction bases outside the gene matches: 9. Looked up from germline, CDR1 is MNHEY and CDR2 is SVGAGI. The CDR3 runs to 13 residues. This CDR3 reads CASTPPTGGEQYF. The CDR3 region has the DNA TGTGCCAGCACCCCCCCGACGGGGGGCGAGCAGTACTTC.

The genes are TRBV9 and TRBJ2-2; D might be TRBD2 (6 bases). Trimming shortened V by 4 bases and J by 6 bases, and 16 bases separated the two germline ends. The CDR3 is made up of 15 amino acids. Germline CDR1 and CDR2: SGDLS and YYNGEE. CDR3: CASSPNLWGAGELFF. For the CDR3, the DNA is TGTGCCAGCAGCCCTAACCTTTGGGGGGCCGGGGAGCTGTTTTTT. Full variable domain (outside the CDR3, taken from reference TRBV9 and TRBJ2-2): DSGVTQTPKHLITATGQRVTLRCSPRSGDLSVYWYQQSLDQGLQFLIQYYNGEERAKGNILERFSAQQFPDLHSELNLSSLELGDSALYFCASSPNLWGAGELFFGEGSRLTVL.

CDR3 DNA sequence: TGTGCCAGCAGGACCGGGCCTGAGCAGTTCTTC. Translation: CASRTGPEQFF. This chain links TRBV11-2 with TRBJ2-1; D gene uncertain. V was cut by 6 bases and J by 9 bases, with 9 bases left in between. The CDR3 runs 11 residues. CDR1 SGHAT and CDR2 FQNNGV come from the germline V gene.

This chain uses TRBV27 with TRBJ2-1; D gene uncertain. Germline V gives CDR1 MNHEY, CDR2 SMNVEV (reference sequence). V lost 7 bases to trimming and J lost 5 bases, with 15 bases between them. The CDR3 has 14 amino acids. The CDR3 spells CASKLSELHNEQFF. CDR3 sequence (DNA): TGTGCCAGCAAACTAAGTGAGCTACACAATGAGCAGTTCTTC.

This chain uses TRBV7-8 with TRBJ2-1, with TRBD2 identical over 10 bases. This CDR3 is built from 16 residues. The V segment lost 2 bases and the J segment 6 bases; nucleotides outside the gene matches: 7. Germline CDR1 reads SGHVS; CDR2 reads FQNEAQ. CDR3: CASSLSRLAGANEQFF. In DNA form, the CDR3 reads TGTGCCAGCAGCTTATCTCGTCTAGCGGGAGCCAATGAGCAGTTCTTC.

The CDR3 is CASRRGENWNEQFF. Here the CDR3 DNA reads TGTGCCAGCAGGCGCGGGGAGAATTGGAATGAGCAGTTCTTC. The chain joins TRBV27 to TRBJ2-1, with D possibly matching TRBD2 (6 bases). The ends were cut back, 6 bases at V and 7 bases at J, with 16 bases in the middle. The CDR3 contains 14 residues. CDR1 and CDR2 (germline): MNHEY, SMNVEV (reference sequence).